This T cell receptor (beta chain) was identified during a study of T cell repertoires in cytomegalovirus infection. Study at large: The authors used CMV epitopes that were HLA-C-restricted (recently identified) and HLA-B-restricted (well studied).

Worth noting for this clonotype: Its antigen is unknown.

Germline V CDR1 and CDR2: SGHVS, FNYEAQ. Trimming shortened V by 5 bases and J by 2 bases, and 10 bases separated the two germline ends. The CDR3 covers 14 residues. One entry per CDR3 protein results from TCRdb running MiXCR on the reads. The table lists around 500,000 distinct CDR3 sequences, roughly 43% of them singletons. This TCR was recovered from a human donor in good health (CMV status not recorded). Some clones in this sample may be carry-over from other donors' samples. The gene calls are TRBV7-6 and TRBJ1-3; the D is unclear. Here the sequenced sample was cultured PBMCs, taken from culture after CMV antigen stimulation. The CDR3 reads CASSTAAAGNTIYF. The CDR3 nucleotides read TGTGCCAGCAGCACGGCGGCGGCTGGAAACACCATATATTTT.